The clone carrying this TCR beta chain appeared a single time. Germline V CDR1 and CDR2: SGHTA, FQGNSA. Trimming at V came to 5 bases and at J to 5 bases, leaving 10 bases not matched to a gene. The CDR3 consists of 17 residues. This entry comes from a study of cytomegalovirus exposure and HLA in healthy donors. Researchers ran the PCR with 60 Vbeta and 13 Jbeta primers. The data were produced by immunoSEQ multiplex PCR, yet TCRdb's version contains in-frame clones alone and is incomplete. The repertoire holds hundreds of thousands of clones, over 65% seen once, with 0.63% in the top ten. V usage is TRBV7-2 and J usage is TRBJ2-5; 14 positions agree with TRBD2. The clonotype comes from a man between 18 and 29 years old in good health and CMV-seronegative. The sample taken for sequencing was PBMCs. The CDR3 loop reads CASSPTSGRARGETQYF. In DNA form, the CDR3 reads TGTGCCAGCAGCCCGACTAGCGGGAGGGCCAGGGGGGAGACCCAGTACTTC.